This record covers a single T cell receptor (beta chain). The antigen is undetermined. The data belong to a study of a mutant IDH1 vaccine in newly diagnosed glioma. The data were produced by immunoSEQ multiplex PCR, yet TCRdb's version contains in-frame clones alone and is incomplete. The table has under 45,000 clones, around 82% seen once. Described time point: week 47, end of study. Vaccinated patients received 300 ug of mutant IDH1 20-mer peptide per dose, with topical imiquimod. The material was PBMCs, obtained from a glioma patient whose treatment included an IDH1 peptide vaccine. This clonotype originated in a man aged 18-30 years with glioma. Some clones in this sample may be carry-over from other donors' samples.

The CDR3 protein is CAWSYRSTSGDYNEQFF. CDR3 nucleotides: TGTGCCTGGAGTTACCGATCGACTAGCGGGGATTACAATGAGCAGTTCTTC. The V call is TRBV30, the J call TRBJ2-1, with 11 bases fitting TRBD2. CDR1 and CDR2 (germline): GTSNPN, SVGIG (reference sequence). There are 17 residues in the CDR3. Unmatched junction bases numbered 10, after V lost 2 bases and J lost 4 bases.